The entry below gives a single T cell receptor beta chain sequence along with its context. These data are taken from a study of cytomegalovirus exposure and HLA in healthy donors. Germline V gene data show CDR1 as GTSNPN and CDR2 as SVGIG (reference sequence). The CDR3 totals 14 residues. Trimming took 2 bases from V and 2 from J; bases not matched to a gene: 5. In the PCR, 60 Vbeta and 13 Jbeta primers were used. The data were produced by immunoSEQ multiplex PCR, yet TCRdb's version contains in-frame clones alone and is incomplete. The sample records more than 85,000 clones, more than 70% being singletons.

The genes are TRBV30 and TRBJ1-2; 7 bases line up with TRBD1. This TCR came from a female donor in good health and CMV-seronegative. The sequencing input was PBMCs. The CDR3: CAWSLGGQNYGYTF. For the CDR3, the DNA is TGTGCCTGGAGTCTGGGGGGACAGAACTATGGCTACACCTTC.